This T cell receptor beta chain was captured in a study of blood T cell repertoires in COVID-19. Study at large: Specimens from acute and convalescent COVID-19 originated in the United States, Italy and Spain. In each case, the material was cDNA or gDNA derived from T cells, B-cell-depleted T cells, or PBMCs.

Under the authors' procedure: Counts of nucleated cells, estimated from reference gene primer amplification, were obtained. Assay used: immunoSEQ multiplex PCR; TCRdb lists only in-frame clones, some missing. The V and J calls and clone size come from that table; D and trimming were worked out from the DNA. The table shows about 130,000 clones, with about 80% occurring only once. From germline, CDR1 is MNHEY and CDR2 SMNVEV (reference sequence). The CDR3 length is 15 residues. The germline V and J ends were trimmed by 6 bases and 4 bases, with 18 bases remaining between them. The sample taken for sequencing was peripheral blood. This chain uses TRBV27 with TRBJ1-1, with D unresolved. The receptor was isolated from a woman aged 45-65 years with acute or convalescent COVID-19. The CDR3 here is CASRIITEGFTEAFF. DNA for the CDR3: TGTGCCAGCAGGATTATCACGGAGGGATTCACTGAAGCTTTCTTT.